This is a list of T cell receptor beta chains from one sample in a study of somatic mutations in cytotoxic T cells in rheumatoid arthritis. Measured with immunoSEQ multiplex PCR; TCRdb has only the in-frame clones, and not every one. The sample comprises about 10,000 clones, roughly 80% of which are singletons, and about a fifth rests with the top ten. Input material: CD8+ T cells sorted from blood. The receptors derive from a man aged 50 to 60 in good health. Each CDR3 is given with its conserved first and last residue. The D gene is left open where the match is weak. Rows give clone size only sometimes, using once, few, many, or a class for an expanded clone.

abundance: -; j_gene: TRBJ2-1; d_gene: -; v_gene: TRBV27; CDR3nt: TGTGCCAGCAGTTTATCCGGAAGACCCGCCAGGGTGATTGAGCAGTTCTTC; CDR3aa: CASSLSGRPARVIEQFF
abundance: once; j_gene: TRBJ2-7; d_gene: -; v_gene: TRBV13; CDR3nt: TGTGCCAGCAGCTTCCAGGTACGCGAGCAGTACTTC; CDR3aa: CASSFQVREQYF
abundance: -; j_gene: TRBJ2-7; d_gene: TRBD1; v_gene: TRBV14; CDR3nt: TGTGCCAGCAGCCAAGATACCAGGGGGCTTTACGAGCAGTACTTC; CDR3aa: CASSQDTRGLYEQYF
abundance: -; j_gene: TRBJ2-7; d_gene: TRBD2; v_gene: TRBV4-3; CDR3nt: TGCGCCAGCAGCCAAGATGCCCCCGGCGGGGAGGGAGACTACGAGCAGTACTTC; CDR3aa: CASSQDAPGGEGDYEQYF
abundance: -; j_gene: TRBJ1-5; d_gene: -; v_gene: TRBV7-2; CDR3nt: TGTGCCAGCAGCCCCGGGGGGTACAATCAGCCCCAGCATTTT; CDR3aa: CASSPGGYNQPQHF
abundance: -; j_gene: TRBJ1-4; d_gene: -; v_gene: TRBV15; CDR3nt: TGTGCCACCAGCAGAGTTTCACTCAATGAAAAACTGTTTTTT; CDR3aa: CATSRVSLNEKLFF
abundance: -; j_gene: TRBJ2-7; d_gene: TRBD1; v_gene: TRBV5-1; CDR3nt: TGCGCCAGCAGCACCGGACAGGCCATCCCCTACGAGCAGTACTTC; CDR3aa: CASSTGQAIPYEQYF
abundance: -; j_gene: TRBJ2-1; d_gene: TRBD2; v_gene: TRBV7-9; CDR3nt: TGTGCCAGCAGGCTACTAGCGGGAGCCTACAATGAGCAGTTCTTC; CDR3aa: CASRLLAGAYNEQFF
abundance: -; j_gene: TRBJ2-1; d_gene: -; v_gene: TRBV9; CDR3nt: TGTGCCAGCAGCTTACAGGGAAGGGGTAACAATGAGCAGTTCTTC; CDR3aa: CASSLQGRGNNEQFF
abundance: -; j_gene: TRBJ1-2; d_gene: -; v_gene: TRBV28; CDR3nt: TGTGCCAGCAGTTTGTACGGTGGCTACACCTTC; CDR3aa: CASSLYGGYTF
abundance: few; j_gene: TRBJ2-7; d_gene: -; v_gene: TRBV2; CDR3nt: TGTGCCAGCAAAGACAGGCCAAGCTCCTACGAGCAGTACTTC; CDR3aa: CASKDRPSSYEQYF
abundance: -; j_gene: TRBJ2-3; d_gene: TRBD2; v_gene: TRBV27; CDR3nt: TGTGCCAGCAGTTTCGGACTAGCGGGCCTCACAGATACGCAGTATTTT; CDR3aa: CASSFGLAGLTDTQYF
abundance: -; j_gene: TRBJ2-7; d_gene: -; v_gene: TRBV11-1; CDR3nt: TGTGCCAGCAGCCTACGAAGCAGGATTTACGAGCAGTACTTC; CDR3aa: CASSLRSRIYEQYF
abundance: -; j_gene: TRBJ2-5; d_gene: TRBD2; v_gene: TRBV7-9; CDR3nt: TGTGCCAGCTTAGGGACTAGCGGGAGGAGAGAGACCCAGTACTTC; CDR3aa: CASLGTSGRRETQYF
abundance: once; j_gene: TRBJ2-1; d_gene: -; v_gene: TRBV5-6; CDR3nt: TGTGCCAGCAGCTTTCTAGAGGCCTACAATGAGCAGTTCTTC; CDR3aa: CASSFLEAYNEQFF
abundance: -; j_gene: TRBJ2-1; d_gene: TRBD2; v_gene: TRBV4-1; CDR3nt: TGCGCCAGCAGCCAAGATATAGGGACTAGCGGGATTTATGAGCAGTTCTTC; CDR3aa: CASSQDIGTSGIYEQFF
abundance: -; j_gene: TRBJ1-1; d_gene: TRBD1; v_gene: TRBV5-1; CDR3nt: TGCGCCAGCAGCTTGGGACAGGGTTTGATCCCTGAAGCTTTCTTT; CDR3aa: CASSLGQGLIPEAFF
abundance: few; j_gene: TRBJ2-3; d_gene: TRBD2; v_gene: TRBV10-3; CDR3nt: TGTGCCAGCGCGACTAGCGGGGGGCGCACAGATACGCAGTATTTT; CDR3aa: CASATSGGRTDTQYF
abundance: -; j_gene: TRBJ1-2; d_gene: -; v_gene: TRBV28; CDR3nt: TGTGCCAGCAGTTTATTTCCAGGGAACTATGGCTACACCTTC; CDR3aa: CASSLFPGNYGYTF
abundance: few; j_gene: TRBJ2-7; d_gene: TRBD2; v_gene: TRBV7-9; CDR3nt: TGTGCCAGCAGCCCTAAACTAGCGGGAGGACTCTACGAGCAGTACTTC; CDR3aa: CASSPKLAGGLYEQYF
abundance: -; j_gene: TRBJ2-7; d_gene: TRBD1; v_gene: TRBV27; CDR3nt: TGTGCCAGCTGGGACAGGGGTTCTACACAGCAGTACTTC; CDR3aa: CASWDRGSTQQYF
abundance: medium-sized; j_gene: TRBJ2-7; d_gene: TRBD2; v_gene: TRBV9; CDR3nt: TGTGCCAGCAGCCCCGGGACTAGGACCTACGAGCAGTACTTC; CDR3aa: CASSPGTRTYEQYF
abundance: -; j_gene: TRBJ1-2; d_gene: -; v_gene: TRBV19; CDR3nt: TGTGCCAGTAGTATTGTTTCGGCCTCGAGGGGCTACACCTTC; CDR3aa: CASSIVSASRGYTF
abundance: few; j_gene: TRBJ2-5; d_gene: TRBD2; v_gene: TRBV7-7; CDR3nt: TGTGCCAGCAGCTTAGCGTCTAGCGGGTTGGGGGAGACCCAGTACTTC; CDR3aa: CASSLASSGLGETQYF
abundance: -; j_gene: TRBJ2-2; d_gene: -; v_gene: TRBV4-1; CDR3nt: TGCGCCAGCAGCCAAGAACCAGGGACCGGGGAGCTGTTTTTT; CDR3aa: CASSQEPGTGELFF
abundance: -; j_gene: TRBJ2-3; d_gene: TRBD2; v_gene: TRBV2; CDR3nt: TGTGCCAGCACTGAACCAGGGACTAGCGGGGGGGCCAGAGATACGCAGTATTTT; CDR3aa: CASTEPGTSGGARDTQYF
abundance: few; j_gene: TRBJ2-7; d_gene: TRBD1; v_gene: TRBV7-3; CDR3nt: TGTGCCAGCAGCTACGACAGGGGATCCGAGCAGTACTTC; CDR3aa: CASSYDRGSEQYF
abundance: -; j_gene: TRBJ2-7; d_gene: TRBD1; v_gene: TRBV28; CDR3nt: TGTGCCAGCAGTTTTGAACAGGGGGCCGACGAGCAGTACTTC; CDR3aa: CASSFEQGADEQYF
abundance: -; j_gene: TRBJ2-5; d_gene: TRBD2; v_gene: TRBV5-1; CDR3nt: TGCGCCAGCAGCTTGGTGTTGGACCTAGCGGGAGAGACCCAGTACTTC; CDR3aa: CASSLVLDLAGETQYF
abundance: -; j_gene: TRBJ1-1; d_gene: TRBD1; v_gene: TRBV10-3; CDR3nt: TGTGCCATCAGAGGACAGGGTGGCACTGAAGCTTTCTTT; CDR3aa: CAIRGQGGTEAFF
abundance: few; j_gene: TRBJ2-7; d_gene: TRBD2; v_gene: TRBV4-1; CDR3nt: TGTGCCAGCAGCAAGGGACTAGCGGGAACCTACGAGCAGTACTTC; CDR3aa: CASSKGLAGTYEQYF
abundance: -; j_gene: TRBJ2-7; d_gene: -; v_gene: TRBV5-1; CDR3nt: TGCGCCAGCAGCTTGGTACAGGGAATCTACGAGCAGTACTTC; CDR3aa: CASSLVQGIYEQYF